This TCR beta chain was observed in a study of CD8 T cells in Susac syndrome. Negative isolation was applied to CD8+ and CD4+ T cells, and FACS enrichment was applied to TEMRA cells. Germline loops: CDR1 SEHNR, CDR2 FQNEAQ (reference sequence). The ends were cut back, 3 bases at V and 7 bases at J, with 7 bases in the middle. The CDR3 loop spans 12 amino acids. RNA was extracted with the RNeasy kit, and a quantity of roughly 0.5 to 1 ug was reverse transcribed using random hexamers. By means of immunoSEQ multiplex PCR, TCR beta CDR3 spanning 54 Vbeta and 13 Jbeta underwent amplification. TCRdb re-called the immunoSEQ multiplex PCR reads with MiXCR, one entry per CDR3 protein. The table has about 300,000 distinct CDR3 sequences, roughly 85% seen once; the top ten hold around 0.21%.

This TCR came from a human donor with multiple sclerosis. The sequenced material came from CD8+ T cells from PBMCs. The rearrangement joins TRBV7-9 to TRBJ1-5; perhaps TRBD1 as D (5 bases). The CDR3, as DNA: TGTGCCAGCAGCTTCCGGGACCAGCCCCAGCATTTT. The encoded protein is CASSFRDQPQHF. Full variable domain (rest looked up from reference TRBV7-9 and TRBJ1-5): DTGVSQNPRHKITKRGQNVTFRCDPISEHNRLYWYRQTLGQGPEFLTYFQNEAQLEKSRLLSDRFSAERPKGSFSTLEIQRTEQGDSAMYLCASSFRDQPQHFGDGTRLSIL.